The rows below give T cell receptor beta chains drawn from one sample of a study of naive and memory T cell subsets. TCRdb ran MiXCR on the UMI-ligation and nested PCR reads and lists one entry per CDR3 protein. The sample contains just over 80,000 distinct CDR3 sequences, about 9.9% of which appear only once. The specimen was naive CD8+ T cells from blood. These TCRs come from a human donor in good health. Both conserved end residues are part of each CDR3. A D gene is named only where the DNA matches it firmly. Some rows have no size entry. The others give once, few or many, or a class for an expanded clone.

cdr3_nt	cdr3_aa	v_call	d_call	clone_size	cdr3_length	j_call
TGTGCCAGCAGACCTAGCGGGAGGGCCGGAACCGGGGAGCTGTTTTTT	CASRPSGRAGTGELFF	TRBV27	TRBD2	.	16	TRBJ2-2
TGTGCCAGCAGTTCCGGGACAGATATTTCAACTAATGAAAAACTGTTTTTT	CASSSGTDISTNEKLFF	TRBV7-9	TRBD1	few	17	TRBJ1-4
TGCAGCGCTGGGGACAGGGCTACGAAGGGCTACACCTTC	CSAGDRATKGYTF	TRBV29-1	TRBD1	many	13	TRBJ1-2
TGTGCCAGCCGAAAAGGAACAGGGGGCATAGGGGAAAAACTGTTTTTT	CASRKGTGGIGEKLFF	TRBV12-3/TRBV12-4	TRBD1	.	16	TRBJ1-4
TGCGCCAGCAGCTTGGCCGGGCAGGAGCCGCACACCTTC	CASSLAGQEPHTF	TRBV5-1	.	.	13	TRBJ1-2
TGCGCCAGCAGCTTGGAGGATGGCGCCGGACCAATGAACACCGGGGAGCTGTTTTTT	CASSLEDGAGPMNTGELFF	TRBV5-1	.	many	19	TRBJ2-2
TGCGCCAGCAGCCAAGAGGAACAGGGTGTTACCGGGGAGCTGTTTTTT	CASSQEEQGVTGELFF	TRBV4-1	.	many	16	TRBJ2-2
TGTGCCAGCAGTTTATTTAAGGCAGGGGGCTACGAGCAGTACTTC	CASSLFKAGGYEQYF	TRBV28	TRBD1	many	15	TRBJ2-7
TGTGCCAGCAGCTTAGAAACGGAGCGGGGTGAAGCTTTCTTT	CASSLETERGEAFF	TRBV7-6	.	.	14	TRBJ1-1
TGTGCCAGCTCAGAGGGTCAGGACTATGGCTACACCTTC	CASSEGQDYGYTF	TRBV2	.	few	13	TRBJ1-2
TGCAGTGCTAGCCCCGCGGACAGGGGGCCCGAGCAGTACTTC	CSASPADRGPEQYF	TRBV20-1	TRBD1	few	14	TRBJ2-7
TGCGCCAGCAGCCCTTTCCAGGGGTCCCTTGGTGGCTACACCTTC	CASSPFQGSLGGYTF	TRBV4-1	.	few	15	TRBJ1-2
TGCAGTGCTAGAGCTAAGGGACAGACCTTACGGTACTTC	CSARAKGQTLRYF	TRBV20-1	TRBD1	.	13	TRBJ2-7
TGCGCCAGCAGCCAAGCGGGAGCAGTGAATGAGCAGTTCTTC	CASSQAGAVNEQFF	TRBV4-1	.	many	14	TRBJ2-1
TGTGCCAGCAGCACGATCGGGGAGGAGCAGTTCTTC	CASSTIGEEQFF	TRBV7-2	.	many	12	TRBJ2-1
TGCAGCGTTGAACCAACAGGGAGTGTAAGTGGGACCCAGTACTTC	CSVEPTGSVSGTQYF	TRBV29-1	.	many	15	TRBJ2-5
TGTGCCAGCAGTTTATTTTCAGATAGCAATCAGCCCCAGCATTTT	CASSLFSDSNQPQHF	TRBV27	.	.	15	TRBJ1-5
TGTGCCAGCAGTCCGAACTGGCTGGGTTCGGAAACAGATACGCAGTATTTT	CASSPNWLGSETDTQYF	TRBV6-2/TRBV6-3	.	.	17	TRBJ2-3
TGTGCCAGCAGTGAAGTTGGACAGGGGTCCTACGAGCAGTACTTC	CASSEVGQGSYEQYF	TRBV6-1	TRBD1	many	15	TRBJ2-7
TGTGCCAGCAGCCCTGGGGGCTCAGATACGCAGTATTTT	CASSPGGSDTQYF	TRBV11-2	.	many	13	TRBJ2-3
TGTGCCAGCAGCGTAGGGGGAGCGAATGAGCAGTTCTTC	CASSVGGANEQFF	TRBV9	.	few	13	TRBJ2-1
TGTGCCAGCAGTTATACTATGGGGGGGCATTCGGGTCCCCAGCATTTT	CASSYTMGGHSGPQHF	TRBV28	.	few	16	TRBJ1-5
TGCAGTGCTAGCATTTCTGTTGGCTGGGAGATCGGAACAGATACGCAGTATTTT	CSASISVGWEIGTDTQYF	TRBV20-1	.	few	18	TRBJ2-3
TGCGCCAGCAGCCAAGCGCCAGGGGGAAGGACTGAAGCTTTCTTT	CASSQAPGGRTEAFF	TRBV4-3	TRBD1	few	15	TRBJ1-1
TGCAGTGCTAGAGGAGGGTGGGAGGGCCGGGCAGATACGCAGTATTTT	CSARGGWEGRADTQYF	TRBV20-1	TRBD2	.	16	TRBJ2-3
TGCAGTGCTAGAGATAGCAGCGGATATCTAGCCAAAAACATTCAGTACTTC	CSARDSSGYLAKNIQYF	TRBV20-1	.	.	17	TRBJ2-4
TGTGCCAGCAGCTTAAGGTCTAGCGGGAGGGCCCCGGATGAGCAGTTCTTC	CASSLRSSGRAPDEQFF	TRBV7-7	TRBD2	.	17	TRBJ2-1
TGCAGTGCTAGAGAGACGACAGGTCCGTCGAGAGAAGCTTTCTTT	CSARETTGPSREAFF	TRBV20-1	.	few	15	TRBJ1-1